This T cell receptor (beta chain) comes out of a study of response to subunit inactivated influenza vaccine. Overall study findings and caveats: The authors offered the suggestion that each seasonal influenza vaccination recruits few new T cells.

The germline gives CDR1 DFQATT, CDR2 SNEGSKA (reference sequence). The CDR3 extends over 12 amino acids. Trimming removed 6 bases at V and 6 bases at J, with 13 bases between. In TCRdb, the RT-PCR reads were re-called with MiXCR into one record per CDR3 protein. The sample lists 550,000 to 800,000 distinct CDR3 sequences; roughly 14% were seen once. In this sample, this clonotype turned up a few times. Its antigen is undetermined. The source is a man aged 50 or older who received an inactivated influenza vaccine. This specimen consisted of PBMCs from blood, obtained 14 days before vaccination. The chain has TRBV20-1 and TRBJ2-3; possibly TRBD1 for D (6 bases). CDR3 protein: CSAAPQGDTQYF. CDR3 in DNA: TGCAGTGCCGCCCCCCAGGGGGATACGCAGTATTTT.